Sequencing of this T cell receptor (beta chain) was carried out in a study of T-cell memory formation after mild COVID-19. MiXCR, applied by TCRdb to the 5' RACE reads, yields one record per CDR3 protein. The data contain 200,000 to 250,000 distinct CDR3 sequences, about a sixth of them singletons. Points from the study as a whole: CD4+ bias marked clones expanding day 15 to 37, unlike balanced contracting clones.

The length of the CDR3 is 15 residues. Unmatched junction bases numbered 5, after V lost 3 bases and J lost 4 bases. A remark on this clonotype: The target antigen is unknown.

The TCR sequence derives from a man aged 18-30 years who had mild COVID-19 (a few samples of this study predate the infection). Cell type and time point are not known. What was sequenced was PBMCs or a T cell subset sorted from them (not recorded which). The chain links TRBV12-3 or TRBV12-4 to TRBJ1-5, with 8 bases that match TRBD1. Here the CDR3 reads CASSFSRQGNQPQHF. CDR3 nucleotides: TGTGCCAGCAGTTTTAGTCGACAGGGGAATCAGCCCCAGCATTTT.